This T cell receptor (beta chain) was sequenced in a study of Ad26.COV2.S vaccination and SARS-CoV-2 variants. As to treatment: some 20 received Ad26.COV2.S at low or high dose, single or two shots; 5 received placebo; per-sample allocation not given. Sampling happened 63 days after the first vaccine or placebo injection. Repertoires were generated with immunoSEQ multiplex PCR, while TCRdb's copy carries only in-frame clones and drops some. The sample has about 350,000 clones, about nine tenths seen once. The sequence was collected from a person between 18 and 65 years old who received the Ad26.COV2.S COVID-19 vaccine or a placebo. The sample here was peripheral blood, taken in a trial of Ad26.COV2.S vaccine versus placebo.

The CDR3 loop is CASSYGSQGRYEKLFF. The CDR3 DNA reads as TGTGCCAGCAGTTACGGATCGCAGGGGAGGTATGAAAAACTGTTTTTT. The rearrangement uses TRBV6-2 or TRBV6-3 and TRBJ1-4; possibly TRBD1 for D (6 bases). Per the germline V gene, CDR1 is MNHEY and CDR2 is SVGEGT. CDR3 size: 16 residues. The germline V and J ends were trimmed by 2 bases and 6 bases, with 16 bases remaining between them.